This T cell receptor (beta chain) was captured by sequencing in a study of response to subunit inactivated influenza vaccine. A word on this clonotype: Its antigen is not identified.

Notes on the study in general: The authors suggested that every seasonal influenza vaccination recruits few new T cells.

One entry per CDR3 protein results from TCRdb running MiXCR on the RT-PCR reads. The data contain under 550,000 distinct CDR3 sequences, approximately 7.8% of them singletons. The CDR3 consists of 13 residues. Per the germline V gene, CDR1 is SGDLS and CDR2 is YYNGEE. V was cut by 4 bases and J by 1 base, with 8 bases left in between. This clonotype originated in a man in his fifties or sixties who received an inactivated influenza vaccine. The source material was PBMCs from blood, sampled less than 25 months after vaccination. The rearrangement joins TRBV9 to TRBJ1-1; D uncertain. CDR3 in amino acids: CASSWQTNTEAFF. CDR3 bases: TGTGCCAGCAGCTGGCAGACGAACACTGAAGCTTTCTTT. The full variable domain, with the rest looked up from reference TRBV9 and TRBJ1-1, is DSGVTQTPKHLITATGQRVTLRCSPRSGDLSVYWYQQSLDQGLQFLIQYYNGEERAKGNILERFSAQQFPDLHSELNLSSLELGDSALYFCASSWQTNTEAFFGQGTRLTVV.